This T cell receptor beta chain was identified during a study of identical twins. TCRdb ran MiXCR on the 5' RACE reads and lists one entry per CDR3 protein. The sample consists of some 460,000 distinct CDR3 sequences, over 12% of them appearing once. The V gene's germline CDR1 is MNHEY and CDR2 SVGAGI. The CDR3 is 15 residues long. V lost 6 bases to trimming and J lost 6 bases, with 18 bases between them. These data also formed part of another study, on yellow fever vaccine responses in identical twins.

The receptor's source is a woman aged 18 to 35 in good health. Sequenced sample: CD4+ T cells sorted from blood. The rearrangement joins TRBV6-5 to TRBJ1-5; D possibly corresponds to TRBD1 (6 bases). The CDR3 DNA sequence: TGTGCCAGCAGCATGGGGGGGGCAAACAGTCAGCCCCAGCATTTT. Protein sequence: CASSMGGANSQPQHF.